This T cell receptor beta chain was captured in a study of blood T cell repertoires in COVID-19. Turning to the study itself: The origin of the acute and convalescent COVID-19 samples was the United States, Italy and Spain. Sources were T cells, B-cell-depleted T cells, or PBMCs; the material itself was cDNA or gDNA.

The cohort comprised adults aged about 18 to 100 years residing in some 24 US areas. This clone was detected once. In the authors' methods: Reference gene primer amplification yielded estimated nucleated cell counts. Sequencing used immunoSEQ multiplex PCR; TCRdb keeps in-frame clones, though not all of them. V, J and clone size are taken as reported in that table, and D and trimming were inferred from the DNA itself. The sample has hundreds of thousands of clones; around 87% are singletons. Germline V gives CDR1 KGHSH, CDR2 LQKENI. The CDR3 is made up of 14 amino acids. V was cut by 6 bases and J by 5 bases, with 16 bases left in between.

Sequencing input: PBMCs or T cells enriched from blood (not recorded which). The rearrangement links TRBV18 to TRBJ1-1; maybe TRBD1 (6 bases). The source of this sequence is a woman aged 18-29 years with acute COVID-19. In DNA, the CDR3 is TGTGCCAGCTCCCCGGGACACCAGAGTACTGAAGCTTTCTTT. Protein: CASSPGHQSTEAFF.